This TCR beta chain was observed in a study of sequential checkpoint blockade in melanoma. Overall study context: First-line arms were nivolumab then ipilimumab, or the reverse, randomized 1:1.

The protocol was immunoSEQ multiplex PCR, while the TCRdb copy is restricted to in-frame clones and leaves out a portion. The sample records 18,000 or so clones, roughly two thirds being singletons. The treatment denotes: randomized to nivolumab then ipilimumab (arm A) or the reverse (arm B). None of the patients previously received DNA-damaging chemotherapy. This CDR3 is built from 13 residues. Germline CDR1 reads MDHEN; CDR2 reads SYDVKM. The V and J ends lost 8 bases and 1 base respectively, with 11 bases between them. This TCR came from a human donor with melanoma. The sequencing used CD8+ T cells sorted from blood (inferred from file names), collected from a patient given nivolumab and ipilimumab in sequence. The chain couples TRBV28 to TRBJ1-1, with a tentative D call TRBD1 (5 bases). This CDR3 reads CASQSGGNTEAFF. The CDR3 DNA reads as TGTGCCAGCCAATCCGGGGGGAACACTGAAGCTTTCTTT.